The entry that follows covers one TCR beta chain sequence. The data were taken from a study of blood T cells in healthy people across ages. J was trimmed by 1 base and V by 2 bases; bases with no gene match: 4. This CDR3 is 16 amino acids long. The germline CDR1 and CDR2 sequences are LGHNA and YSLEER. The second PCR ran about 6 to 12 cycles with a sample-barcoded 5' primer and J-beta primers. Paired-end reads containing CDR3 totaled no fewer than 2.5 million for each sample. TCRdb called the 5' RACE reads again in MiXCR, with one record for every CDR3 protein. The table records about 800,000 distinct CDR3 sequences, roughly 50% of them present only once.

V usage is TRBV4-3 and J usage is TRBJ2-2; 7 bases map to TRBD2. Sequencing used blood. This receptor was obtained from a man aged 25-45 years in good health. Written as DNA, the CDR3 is TGCGCCAGCAGCCAACGGCTAGCGGAGAACACCGGGGAGCTGTTTTTT. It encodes CASSQRLAENTGELFF.